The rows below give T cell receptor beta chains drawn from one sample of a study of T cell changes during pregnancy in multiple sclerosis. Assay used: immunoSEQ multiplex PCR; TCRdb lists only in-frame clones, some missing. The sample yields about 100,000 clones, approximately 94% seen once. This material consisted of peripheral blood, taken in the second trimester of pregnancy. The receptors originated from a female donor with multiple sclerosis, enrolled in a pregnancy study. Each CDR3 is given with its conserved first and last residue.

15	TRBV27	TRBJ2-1	CASSPLKRGAGEQFF
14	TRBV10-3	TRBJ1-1	CAISWAEGSTEAFF
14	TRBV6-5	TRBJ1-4	CASSPTGVYEKLFF
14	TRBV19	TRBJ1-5	CASSIAGSNQPQHF
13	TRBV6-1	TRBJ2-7	CASSEAPGDEQYF
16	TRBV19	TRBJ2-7	CASSPQGQGGSYEQYF
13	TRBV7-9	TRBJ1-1	CASSFPRGTEAFF
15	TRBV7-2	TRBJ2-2	CASSFASGRVGELFF
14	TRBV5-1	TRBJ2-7	CASSGAGASYEQYF
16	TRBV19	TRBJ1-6	CASSPTGTGRNSPLHF
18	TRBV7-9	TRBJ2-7	CASSLDELKLAGGYEQYF
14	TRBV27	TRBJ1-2	CASRGTGEGYGYTF
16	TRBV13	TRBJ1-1	CASSSSRWALNTEAFF
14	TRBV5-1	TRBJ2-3	CASSVRMNTDTQYF
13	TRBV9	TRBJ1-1	CASSVGGDTEAFF
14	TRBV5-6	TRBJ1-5	CASSLKGGQQPQHF
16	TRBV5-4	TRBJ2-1	CASSLVGARPYNEQFF
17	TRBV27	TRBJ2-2	CASSLRLPGLAGGELFF
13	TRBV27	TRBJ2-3	CASTTSGGDTQYF
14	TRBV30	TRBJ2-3	CAWSKLAGSDTQYF
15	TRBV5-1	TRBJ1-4	CASSLARGSNEKLFF
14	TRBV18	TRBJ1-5	CATAQGQGNQPQHF
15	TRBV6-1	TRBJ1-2	CASRDRGIIQPGYTF
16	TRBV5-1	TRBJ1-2	CASSDGTGGAYYGYTF
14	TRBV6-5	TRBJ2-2	CASSYSYLAGELFF
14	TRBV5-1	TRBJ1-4	CASSPDSFHEKLFF
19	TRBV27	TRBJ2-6	CASSTPPGQKLSGANVLTF
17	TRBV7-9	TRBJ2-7	CASSLEVGLAGNNEQYF
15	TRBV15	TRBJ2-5	CATSRGLRDKKTQYF
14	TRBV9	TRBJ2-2	CASSVTHNSGELFF
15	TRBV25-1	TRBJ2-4	CASSDYRDYANIQYF
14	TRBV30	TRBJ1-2	CAWSVLGAGLGYTF
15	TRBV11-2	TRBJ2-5	CASSLGGTKQETQYF
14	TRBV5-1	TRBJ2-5	CASSPGPGQETQYF
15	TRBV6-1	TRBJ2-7	CASTTGLPLANEQYF
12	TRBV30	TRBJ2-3	CAWSFTGSTQYF
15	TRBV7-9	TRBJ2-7	CASSLRTGNAYEQYF
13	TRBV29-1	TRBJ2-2	CSVSEGMSGELFF
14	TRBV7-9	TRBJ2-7	CASSSRQGVHEQYF
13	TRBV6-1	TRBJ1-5	CASSDSSNQPQHF
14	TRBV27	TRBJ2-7	CASSRTGGNYEQYF
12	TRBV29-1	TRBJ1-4	CSVGQGPEKLFF
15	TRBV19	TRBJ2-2	CASTLTGINTGELFF
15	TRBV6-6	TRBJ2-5	CASSYGRDRQETQYF
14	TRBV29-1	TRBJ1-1	CSVSRAGENTEAFF